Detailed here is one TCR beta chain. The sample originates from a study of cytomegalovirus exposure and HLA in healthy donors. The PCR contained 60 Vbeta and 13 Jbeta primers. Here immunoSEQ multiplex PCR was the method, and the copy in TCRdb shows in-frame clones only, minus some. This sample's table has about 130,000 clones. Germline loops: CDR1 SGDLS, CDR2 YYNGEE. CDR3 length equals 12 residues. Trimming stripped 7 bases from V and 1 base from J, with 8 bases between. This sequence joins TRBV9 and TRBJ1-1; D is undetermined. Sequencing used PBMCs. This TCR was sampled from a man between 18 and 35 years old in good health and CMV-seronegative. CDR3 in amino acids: CASGEANTEAFF. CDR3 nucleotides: TGTGCCAGCGGGGAGGCGAACACTGAAGCTTTCTTT.